Each of the 14 T cell receptor beta chains below was sequenced from the same sample in a study of OX40 agonist ivuxolimab in advanced cancers. The library came from the immunoSEQ multiplex PCR assay. TCRdb stores this immuneACCESS table with in-frame sequences only. Part of the clones is absent; in the studies checked, under half of the shortfall reflects unresolved V genes, and no reason is known for the rest. The sample records about 61,000 clones, about 92% of which are singletons. Approximately 20% of the sample goes to the ten largest clones. The sequencing here drew on CD4+ or CD8+ T cells sorted from blood, taken in a trial of the OX40 agonist ivuxolimab. The source is an adult with an advanced solid tumor such as melanoma, head and neck, liver or kidney cancer.

The chain joins TRBV6-5 to TRBJ2-1, with TRBD1 matching over 8 bases. The CDR3 has 14 amino acids. With V trimmed by 2 bases and J by 6 bases, 3 bases remained unmatched. Germline loops: CDR1 MNHEY, CDR2 SVGAGI. CDR3 region: CASSYHTGGNEQFF. In DNA, the CDR3 is TGTGCCAGCAGTTACCACACAGGGGGCAATGAGCAGTTCTTC.

The chain uses TRBV28 and TRBJ2-1; the D gene is possibly TRBD2 (6 bases). The V and J ends lost 2 bases and 0 bases respectively, with 14 bases between them. Per the germline V gene, CDR1 is MDHEN and CDR2 is SYDVKM. CDR3 length: 17 residues. In DNA form, the CDR3 reads TGTGCCAGCAGTTTAAGGATAGCGGCGAGCTCCTACAATGAGCAGTTCTTC. Translated: CASSLRIAASSYNEQFF.

For the CDR3, the DNA is TGTGCCAGCAGCCCTTGGACAGGGCTTACTGAAGCTTTCTTT. Encoded protein: CASSPWTGLTEAFF. The V gene is TRBV6-5, the J gene TRBJ1-1; 8 bases map to TRBD1. The CDR3 runs to 14 residues. V gave up 6 bases and J gave up 5 bases; unmatched junction bases: 8. Looked up from germline, CDR1 is MNHEY and CDR2 is SVGAGI.

The chain joins TRBV19 to TRBJ2-4; no clear D gene. The CDR3 sequence is 16 residues long. V was clipped by 5 bases and J by 0 bases, with 14 bases between them. From germline, CDR1 is LNHDA and CDR2 SQIVND (reference sequence). CDR3 sequence (DNA): TGTGCCAGTAGTGAGAGGCGGAAGAGAGCCAAAAACATTCAGTACTTC. It codes for CASSERRKRAKNIQYF.

This chain uses TRBV6-6 with TRBJ2-5; D is ambiguous. V was pared by 4 bases and J by 4 bases, with 4 bases between. The germline V gene has CDR1 MNHNY and CDR2 SVGAGI (reference sequence). This CDR3 has 11 residues. This CDR3 is CASSFLETQYF. The CDR3 bases are TGTGCCAGCAGTTTCTTAGAGACCCAGTACTTC.

The chain couples TRBV7-2 to TRBJ2-1; the match to TRBD2 covers 14 bases. CDR1 is SGHTA, CDR2 FQGNSA, per germline. This CDR3 is 14 amino acids long. V was clipped by 5 bases and J by 15 bases; unmatched bases: 9. CDR3 in amino acids: CASSPPGLAGEGFF. The CDR3 DNA sequence: TGTGCCAGCAGCCCCCCGGGACTAGCGGGAGAAGGGTTCTTC.

The rearrangement links TRBV7-6 to TRBJ1-5; D ambiguous. Germline loops: CDR1 SGHVS, CDR2 FNYEAQ. The CDR3 runs 13 residues. V was shortened by 1 base and J by 7 bases, with 8 bases between the two germline ends. The CDR3 reads CASSLGGGQPQHF. The CDR3, as DNA: TGTGCCAGCAGCTTAGGGGGTGGCCAGCCCCAGCATTTT.

The chain is built from TRBV7-2 and TRBJ2-5; no clear D. Looked up from germline, CDR1 is SGHTA and CDR2 is FQGNSA. The length of the CDR3 is 12 residues. V was cut by 5 bases and J by 2 bases, with 6 bases left in between. The CDR3 DNA follows: TGTGCCAGCAGCCCCATACAAGAGACCCAGTACTTC. Its translation is CASSPIQETQYF.

This rearrangement joins TRBV19 to TRBJ2-1; D not resolved. This CDR3 has 14 residues. Trimming cost V 5 bases and J 4 bases, with 12 bases left between them. Germline CDR1 and CDR2: LNHDA and SQIVND (reference sequence). The CDR3 region is CASSFGELYNEQFF. CDR3 in DNA: TGTGCCAGTAGTTTCGGTGAGTTGTACAATGAGCAGTTCTTC.

The rearrangement joins TRBV11-2 to TRBJ2-5; D remains ambiguous. Trimming cost V 0 bases and J 5 bases, with 16 bases left between them. Germline lookup yields CDR1 SGHAT and CDR2 FQNNGV. The CDR3 consists of 16 residues. The chain's CDR3 is CASSLEWYRGSETQYF. CDR3 in DNA: TGTGCCAGCAGCTTAGAGTGGTATCGAGGCTCGGAGACCCAGTACTTC.

This chain links TRBV13 with TRBJ2-1; 14 bases map to TRBD2. Per germline, CDR1 PRHDT and CDR2 FYEKMQ (reference sequence). The CDR3 is 15 residues long. The V gene end was trimmed by 4 bases and the J gene end by 7 bases; junction bases not matched to a gene: 3. CDR3 nucleotide sequence: TGTGCCAGCAGCTCGACTAGCGGGGGGGCAAATGAGCAGTTCTTC. It translates to CASSSTSGGANEQFF.

The genes are TRBV20-1 and TRBJ1-5; no firm D call. This CDR3 is 9 amino acids long. With 6 bases removed from V and 10 bases from J, the gap between germline ends came to 7 bases. Per germline, CDR1 DFQATT and CDR2 SNEGSKA (reference sequence). Written as DNA, the CDR3 is TGCAGTGCAGGGAACCCCCAGCATTTT. Amino acid sequence: CSAGNPQHF.

The V and J genes are TRBV19 and TRBJ2-3; D gene uncertain. Germline CDR1 LNHDA, CDR2 SQIVND (reference sequence). The CDR3 consists of 15 residues. V was trimmed by 7 bases and J by 0 bases, leaving 14 bases between them. The chain's CDR3 is CASTPLDGSTDTQYF. For the CDR3, the DNA is TGTGCCAGTACTCCACTGGACGGTAGCACAGATACGCAGTATTTT.

The chain recombines TRBV10-3 with TRBJ2-3; no reliable D call. The ends were cut back, 0 bases at V and 6 bases at J, with 1 base in the middle. Germline values: CDR1 ENHRY, CDR2 SYGVKD. CDR3 length: 11 residues. The CDR3 nucleotides read TGTGCCATCAGTGAGTCTGATACGCAGTATTTT. Translation: CAISESDTQYF.